This TCR beta chain was retrieved from a study of T cells in Graves' hyperthyroidism and ophthalmopathy. There are a few counts of this clonotype. Patients were excluded for uncontrolled infection, other autoimmune disease, pregnancy or lactation. 10 ml of fresh peripheral blood supplied the PBMCs. This CDR3 comprises 15 residues. In germline, CDR1 is LNHDA, CDR2 SQIVND (reference sequence). V gave up 0 bases and J gave up 2 bases, with 8 bases separating them. The source material, RNA transcripts, was used to amplify TCR beta CDR3 regions. First-round RT-PCR with HTBI primers amplified the TCR CDR3 region. TCRdb reprocessed the multiplex PCR reads via MiXCR and lists one record per CDR3 protein. This table holds 700,000 or so distinct CDR3 sequences, approximately 16% found once.

The sequencing sample was made of blood. The chain combines TRBV19 with TRBJ1-3; unclear D gene. The TCR was taken from a man in his late teens or twenties with Graves' hyperthyroidism. CDR3 protein: CASSIDSTAGNTIYF. CDR3 sequence (DNA): TGTGCCAGTAGTATAGATAGCACCGCTGGAAACACCATATATTTT.